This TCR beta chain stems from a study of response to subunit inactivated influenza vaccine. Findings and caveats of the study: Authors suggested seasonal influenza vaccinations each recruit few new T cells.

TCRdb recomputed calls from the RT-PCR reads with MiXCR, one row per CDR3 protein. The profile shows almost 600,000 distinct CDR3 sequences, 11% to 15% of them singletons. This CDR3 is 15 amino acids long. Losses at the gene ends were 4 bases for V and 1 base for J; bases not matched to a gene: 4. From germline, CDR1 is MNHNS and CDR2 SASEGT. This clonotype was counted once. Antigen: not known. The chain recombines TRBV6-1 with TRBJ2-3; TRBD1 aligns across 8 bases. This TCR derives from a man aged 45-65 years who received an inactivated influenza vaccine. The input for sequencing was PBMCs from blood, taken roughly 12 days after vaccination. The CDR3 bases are TGTGCCAGCAGTGGACCGGACAGGGGCACAGATACGCAGTATTTT. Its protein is CASSGPDRGTDTQYF.